This is a list of T cell receptor beta chains from one sample in a study of T cell responses to AZD1222 COVID-19 vaccine. TCRdb keeps only in-frame clones here, not all; method: immunoSEQ multiplex PCR. The sample records fewer than 150,000 clones, more than 85% being singletons. Sequenced here: peripheral blood, sampled on day 0 of AZD1222 vaccination. All receptors derive from an adult in good health. Both conserved end residues are part of each CDR3. The order of the fields is J gene, D gene, V gene, clone size, CDR3 DNA, CDR3 protein. D genes are given only for firm matches. A row's size may be missing; if present it is once, few, many or a size class.

>TRBJ2-3|.|TRBV4-3|.
TGCGCCAGCAGCCAAGATCGGGGGAGGGGGAGCACAGATACGCAGTATTTT
CASSQDRGRGSTDTQYF
>TRBJ2-1|.|TRBV4-3|.
TGCGCCAGCAGCCAAGATCGCCTCCGTGAGCAGTTCTTC
CASSQDRLREQFF
>TRBJ2-7|.|TRBV18|.
TGTGCCAGCTCACGGGACAAGTCCTACGAGCAGTACTTC
CASSRDKSYEQYF
>TRBJ1-1|.|TRBV19|.
TGTGCCAGTAGTACCGATCTATCAGGGGTTGGGAGCACTGAAGCTTTCTTT
CASSTDLSGVGSTEAFF
>TRBJ1-5|TRBD1|TRBV7-9|.
TGTGCCAGCAGCTTTACAGGGGGCGCAGGCAATCAGCCCCAGCATTTT
CASSFTGGAGNQPQHF
>TRBJ1-3|.|TRBV2|.
TGTGCCAGCAGTGAACGGCCACCACCGGCCCCCCTCTCTGGAAACACCATATATTTT
CASSERPPPAPLSGNTIYF
>TRBJ1-6|.|TRBV2|.
TGTGCCAGCAGTGAATCCCTGTATAATTCACCCCTCCACTTT
CASSESLYNSPLHF
>TRBJ2-7|.|TRBV10-3|.
TGTGCCATCAGGAATCAGGGAAATTCCTACGAGCAGTACTTC
CAIRNQGNSYEQYF
>TRBJ1-5|.|TRBV15|once
TGTGCCACCAGCTCCAGGCGGGGGAGCAATCAGCCCCAGCATTTT
CATSSRRGSNQPQHF
>TRBJ1-5|.|TRBV19|.
TGTGCCAGTATGGCGACAGCACCTATCAATCAGCCCCAGCATTTT
CASMATAPINQPQHF
>TRBJ1-2|.|TRBV6-5|.
TGTGCCATCAGAAGCCTGGGGGATGGCTACACCTTC
CAIRSLGDGYTF
>TRBJ1-3|.|TRBV5-4|.
TGTGCCAGCAGCTTGGAGGTCGGCGGAAACACCATATATTTT
CASSLEVGGNTIYF
>TRBJ1-2|TRBD1|TRBV30|.
TGTGCCTGGAGTGTACTAGGACAGGGGTCCTATGGCTACACCTTC
CAWSVLGQGSYGYTF
>TRBJ1-6|.|TRBV6-5|.
TGTGCCAGCGCCCAAGTCTTTAATTCACCCCTCCACTTT
CASAQVFNSPLHF
>TRBJ2-1|.|TRBV3-1/TRBV3-2|.
TGTGCCAGCAGCCAATATCCAACCCAGAGAAATGAGCAGTTCTTC
CASSQYPTQRNEQFF
>TRBJ2-7|.|TRBV7-5|.
TGTGCCAGAAGCTTACGTCCCGGAACTTACTACGAGCAGTACTTC
CARSLRPGTYYEQYF
>TRBJ2-1|.|TRBV5-1|.
TGCGCCAGCAGCTTGGGGGGCAATGAGCAGTTCTTC
CASSLGGNEQFF
>TRBJ2-7|.|TRBV9|.
TGTGCCAGCTCGGACAGGCGGGGGGCAAGCTCCTACGAGCAGTACTTC
CASSDRRGASSYEQYF
>TRBJ2-5|.|TRBV3-1/TRBV3-2|.
TGTGCCAGCAGCCCCAGCATGAACTCCCAAGAGACCCAGTACTTC
CASSPSMNSQETQYF
>TRBJ1-5|.|TRBV10-1|.
TGCGCCAGCAGTGAGTCCGGCGCTGGGCCCCAGCATTTT
CASSESGAGPQHF
>TRBJ1-6|TRBD1|TRBV5-6|.
TGTGCCAGCAGCTTGGGACAGGGGGCAAGAACCCTCCACTTT
CASSLGQGARTLHF
>TRBJ1-2|TRBD1|TRBV6-6|.
TGTGCCAGCAGCTCGAATGACAGGGCCTACTATGGCTACACCTTC
CASSSNDRAYYGYTF